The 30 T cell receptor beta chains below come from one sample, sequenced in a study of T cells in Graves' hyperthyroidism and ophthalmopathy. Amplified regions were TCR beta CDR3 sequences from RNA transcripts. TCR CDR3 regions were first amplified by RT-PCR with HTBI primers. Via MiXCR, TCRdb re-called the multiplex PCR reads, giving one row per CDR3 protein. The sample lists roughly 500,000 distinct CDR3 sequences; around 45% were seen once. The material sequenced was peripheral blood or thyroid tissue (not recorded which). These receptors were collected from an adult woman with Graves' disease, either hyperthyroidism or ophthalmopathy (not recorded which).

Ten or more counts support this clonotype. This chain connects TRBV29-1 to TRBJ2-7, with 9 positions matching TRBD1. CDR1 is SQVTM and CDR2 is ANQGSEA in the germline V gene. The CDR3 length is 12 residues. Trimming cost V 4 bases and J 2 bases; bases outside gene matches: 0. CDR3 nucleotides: TGCAGCGTTGGACAGGGGGCCTACGAGCAGTACTTC. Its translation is CSVGQGAYEQYF.

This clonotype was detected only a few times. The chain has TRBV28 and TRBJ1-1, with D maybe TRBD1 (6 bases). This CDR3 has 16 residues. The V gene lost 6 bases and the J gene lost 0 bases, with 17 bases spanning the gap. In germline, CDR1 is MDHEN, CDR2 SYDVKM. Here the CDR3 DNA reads TGTGCCAGCAGCTCTGGGGGCAGTCCCATGAACACTGAAGCTTTCTTT. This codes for CASSSGGSPMNTEAFF.

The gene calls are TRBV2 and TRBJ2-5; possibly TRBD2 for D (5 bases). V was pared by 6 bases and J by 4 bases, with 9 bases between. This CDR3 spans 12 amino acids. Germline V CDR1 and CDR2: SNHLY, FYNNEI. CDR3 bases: TGTGCCAGCAGGGGAGTAGTAGAGACCCAGTACTTC. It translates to CASRGVVETQYF. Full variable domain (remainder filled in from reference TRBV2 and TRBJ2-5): EPEVTQTPSHQVTQMGQEVILRCVPISNHLYFYWYRQILGQKVEFLVSFYNNEISEKSEIFDDQFSVERPDGSNFTLKIRSTKLEDSAMYFCASRGVVETQYFGPGTRLLVL.

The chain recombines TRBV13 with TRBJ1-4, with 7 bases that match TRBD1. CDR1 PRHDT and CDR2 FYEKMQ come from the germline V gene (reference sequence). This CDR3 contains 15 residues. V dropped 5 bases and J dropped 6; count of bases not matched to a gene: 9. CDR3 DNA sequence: TGTGCCAGCAGCAGGCGGACAGGTTATTATGAAAAACTGTTTTTT. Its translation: CASSRRTGYYEKLFF.

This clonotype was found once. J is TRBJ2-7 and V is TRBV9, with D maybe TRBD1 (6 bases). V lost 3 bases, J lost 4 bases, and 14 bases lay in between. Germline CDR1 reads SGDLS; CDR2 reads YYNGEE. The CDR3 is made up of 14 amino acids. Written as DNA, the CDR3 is TGTGCCAGCAGCGACCCAGGGGAACGATACGAGCAGTACTTC. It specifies CASSDPGERYEQYF.

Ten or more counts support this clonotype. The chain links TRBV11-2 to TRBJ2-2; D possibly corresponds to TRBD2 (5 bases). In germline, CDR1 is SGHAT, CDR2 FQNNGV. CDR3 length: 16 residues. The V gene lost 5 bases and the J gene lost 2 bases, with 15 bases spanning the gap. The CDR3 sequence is CASSLIKRVNTGELFF. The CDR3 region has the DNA TGTGCCAGCAGCCTCATCAAGAGGGTAAACACCGGGGAGCTGTTTTTT.

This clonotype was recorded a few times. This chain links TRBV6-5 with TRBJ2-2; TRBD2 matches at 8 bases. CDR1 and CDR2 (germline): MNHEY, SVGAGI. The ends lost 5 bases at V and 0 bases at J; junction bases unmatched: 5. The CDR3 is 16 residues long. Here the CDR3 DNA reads TGTGCCAGCAGTGATTTAGCGGGAACGAACACCGGGGAGCTGTTTTTT. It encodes CASSDLAGTNTGELFF.

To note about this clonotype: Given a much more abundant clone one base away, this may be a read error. The chain's CDR3 is CASSQVLDGGGNQPQHF. The CDR3 region has the DNA TGCGCCAGCAGCCAAGTGCTGGATGGGGGTGGCAATCAGCCCCAGCATTTT. The chain couples TRBV7-3 to TRBJ1-5, with a tentative D call TRBD1 (5 bases). This CDR3 spans 17 amino acids. The germline CDR1 and CDR2 sequences are SGHTA and FQGTGA.

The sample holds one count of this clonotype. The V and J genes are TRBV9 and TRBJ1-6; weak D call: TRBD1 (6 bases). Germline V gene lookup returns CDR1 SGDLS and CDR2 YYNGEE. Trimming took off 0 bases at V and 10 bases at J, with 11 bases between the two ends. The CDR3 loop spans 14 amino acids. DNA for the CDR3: TGTGCCAGCAGCGTAGAAGGGGGAAGGTCACCCCTCCACTTT. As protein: CASSVEGGRSPLHF.

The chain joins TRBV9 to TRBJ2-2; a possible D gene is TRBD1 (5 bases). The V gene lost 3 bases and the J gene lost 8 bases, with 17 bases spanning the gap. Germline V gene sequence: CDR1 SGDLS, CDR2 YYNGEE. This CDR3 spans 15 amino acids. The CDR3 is CASSGGSAPLGELFF. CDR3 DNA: TGTGCCAGCAGCGGGGGCAGTGCGCCCTTAGGGGAGCTGTTTTTT. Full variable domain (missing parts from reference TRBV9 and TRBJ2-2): DSGVTQTPKHLITATGQRVTLRCSPRSGDLSVYWYQQSLDQGLQFLIQYYNGEERAKGNILERFSAQQFPDLHSELNLSSLELGDSALYFCASSGGSAPLGELFFGEGSRLTVL.

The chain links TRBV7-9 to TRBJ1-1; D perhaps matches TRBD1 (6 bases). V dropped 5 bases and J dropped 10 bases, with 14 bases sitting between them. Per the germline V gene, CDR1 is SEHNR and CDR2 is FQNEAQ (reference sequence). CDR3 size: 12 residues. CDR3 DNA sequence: TGTGCCAGCAGCGAGGGGGTTCGGGCAGCTTTCTTT. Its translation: CASSEGVRAAFF.

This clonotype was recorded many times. The CDR3 coding sequence is TGTGCCAGCAGGCCGAAGGGGTCGTGGCTCTCCGAGCAGTACTTC. Amino acids: CASRPKGSWLSEQYF. This chain links TRBV12-3 or TRBV12-4 with TRBJ2-7, with a weak D call TRBD1 (5 bases). The CDR3 length is 15 residues. The V gene lost 6 bases and the J gene lost 6 bases, with 21 bases spanning the gap.

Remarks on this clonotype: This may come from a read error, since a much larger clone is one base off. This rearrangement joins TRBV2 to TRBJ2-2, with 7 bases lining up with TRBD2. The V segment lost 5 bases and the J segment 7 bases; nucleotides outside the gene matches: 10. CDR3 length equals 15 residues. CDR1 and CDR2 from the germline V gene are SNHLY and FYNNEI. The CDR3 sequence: CASSRSGTKDGELFF. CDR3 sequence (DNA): TGTGCCAGCAGTCGCAGCGGGACCAAGGACGGGGAGCTGTTTTTT.

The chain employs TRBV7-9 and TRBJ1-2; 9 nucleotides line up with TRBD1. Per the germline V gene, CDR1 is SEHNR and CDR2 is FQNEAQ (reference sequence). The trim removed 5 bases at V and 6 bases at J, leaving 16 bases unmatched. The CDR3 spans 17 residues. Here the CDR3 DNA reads TGTGCCAGCAGCCCCCAAGGAGGTGGGACAGGGATCCATGGCTACACCTTC. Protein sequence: CASSPQGGGTGIHGYTF. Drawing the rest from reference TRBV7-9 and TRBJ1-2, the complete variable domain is DTGVSQNPRHKITKRGQNVTFRCDPISEHNRLYWYRQTLGQGPEFLTYFQNEAQLEKSRLLSDRFSAERPKGSFSTLEIQRTEQGDSAMYLCASSPQGGGTGIHGYTFGSGTRLTVV.

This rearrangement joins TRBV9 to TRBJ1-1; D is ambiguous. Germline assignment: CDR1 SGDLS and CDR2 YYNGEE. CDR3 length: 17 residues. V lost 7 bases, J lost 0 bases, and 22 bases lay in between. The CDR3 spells CASSPPGSYSMNTEAFF. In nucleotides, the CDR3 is TGTGCCAGCTCACCCCCGGGGAGCTACAGCATGAACACTGAAGCTTTCTTT.

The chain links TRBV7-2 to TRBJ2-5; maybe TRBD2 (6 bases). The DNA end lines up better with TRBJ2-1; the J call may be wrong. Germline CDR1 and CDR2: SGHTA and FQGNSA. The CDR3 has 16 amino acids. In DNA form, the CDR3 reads TGTGCCAGCAAGGGTGGGGCTAGCGACACCTACAATGAGCAGTTCTTC. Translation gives CASKGGASDTYNEQFF.

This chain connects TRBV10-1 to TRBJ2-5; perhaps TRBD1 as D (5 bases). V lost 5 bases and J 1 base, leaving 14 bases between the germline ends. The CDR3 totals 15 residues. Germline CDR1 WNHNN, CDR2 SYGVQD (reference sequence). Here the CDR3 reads CASSSTGSGQETQYF. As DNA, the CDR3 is TGCGCCAGCAGTTCTACAGGATCGGGCCAAGAGACCCAGTACTTC.

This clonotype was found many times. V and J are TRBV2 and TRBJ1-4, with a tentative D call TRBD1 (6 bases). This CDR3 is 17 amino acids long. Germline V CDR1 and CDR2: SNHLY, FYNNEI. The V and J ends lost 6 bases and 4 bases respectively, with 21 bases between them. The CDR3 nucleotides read TGTGCCAGCAGCCCCCCCCCGGACAGCGATCTTAATGAAAAACTGTTTTTT. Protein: CASSPPPDSDLNEKLFF.

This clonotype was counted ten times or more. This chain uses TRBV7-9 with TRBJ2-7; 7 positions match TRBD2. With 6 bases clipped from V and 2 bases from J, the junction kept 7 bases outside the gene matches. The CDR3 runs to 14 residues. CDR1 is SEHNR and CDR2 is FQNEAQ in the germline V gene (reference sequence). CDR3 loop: CASSAPTSPYEQYF. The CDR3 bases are TGTGCCAGCAGTGCCCCGACTAGCCCCTACGAGCAGTACTTC.

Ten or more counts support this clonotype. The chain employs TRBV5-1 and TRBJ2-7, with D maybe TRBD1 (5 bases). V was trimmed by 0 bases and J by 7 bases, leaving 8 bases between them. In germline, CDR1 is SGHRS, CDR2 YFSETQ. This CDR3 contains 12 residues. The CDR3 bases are TGCGCCAGCAGCTTGGACAGGCTAGAGCAGTACTTC. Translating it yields CASSLDRLEQYF.

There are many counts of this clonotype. CDR3 in DNA: TGCGCCAGCAGCCGGGCGAGGGACCCTAACTATGGCTACACCTTC. Protein sequence: CASSRARDPNYGYTF. The V gene is TRBV5-1, the J gene TRBJ1-2; the D gene is possibly TRBD1 (5 bases). This CDR3 is 15 amino acids long. CDR1 is SGHRS and CDR2 is YFSETQ in the germline V gene. V dropped 4 bases and J dropped 0 bases, with 13 bases sitting between them.

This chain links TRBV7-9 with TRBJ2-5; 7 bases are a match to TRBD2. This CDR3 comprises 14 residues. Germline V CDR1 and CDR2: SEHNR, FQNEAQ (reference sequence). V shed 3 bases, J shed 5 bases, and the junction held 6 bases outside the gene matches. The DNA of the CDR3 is TGTGCCAGCAGCTTCGGGAGGACCAGGGAGACCCAGTACTTC. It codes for CASSFGRTRETQYF.

The CDR3 reads CASSTGTGRYF. The CDR3 bases are TGTGCCAGCAGTACCGGGACAGGGCGGTACTTC. This chain uses TRBV6-5 with TRBJ2-7, with 9 bases fitting TRBD1. J was trimmed by 12 bases and V by 5 bases; bases with no gene match: 5. Germline CDR1 MNHEY, CDR2 SVGAGI. The CDR3 has 11 residues.

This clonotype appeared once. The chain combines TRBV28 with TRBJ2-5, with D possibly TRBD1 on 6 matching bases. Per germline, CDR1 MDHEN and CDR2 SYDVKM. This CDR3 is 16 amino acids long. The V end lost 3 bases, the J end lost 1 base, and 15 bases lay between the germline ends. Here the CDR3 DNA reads TGTGCCAGCAGTTTGCGGACAGCAAACTTCCAAGAGACCCAGTACTTC. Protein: CASSLRTANFQETQYF.

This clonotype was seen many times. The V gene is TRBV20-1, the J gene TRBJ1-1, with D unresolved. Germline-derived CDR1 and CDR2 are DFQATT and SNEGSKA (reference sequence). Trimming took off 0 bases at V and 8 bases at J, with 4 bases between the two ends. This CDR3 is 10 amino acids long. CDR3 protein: CSARDREAFF. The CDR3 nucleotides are TGCAGTGCTAGAGACAGAGAAGCTTTCTTT.

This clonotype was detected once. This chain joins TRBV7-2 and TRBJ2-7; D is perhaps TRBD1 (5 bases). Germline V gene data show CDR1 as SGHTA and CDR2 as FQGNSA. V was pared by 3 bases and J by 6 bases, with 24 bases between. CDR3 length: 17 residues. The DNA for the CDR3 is TGTGCCAGCAGCTTCCTCCTAAAGTTGGGGCATGGCTTCGAGCAGTACTTC. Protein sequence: CASSFLLKLGHGFEQYF.

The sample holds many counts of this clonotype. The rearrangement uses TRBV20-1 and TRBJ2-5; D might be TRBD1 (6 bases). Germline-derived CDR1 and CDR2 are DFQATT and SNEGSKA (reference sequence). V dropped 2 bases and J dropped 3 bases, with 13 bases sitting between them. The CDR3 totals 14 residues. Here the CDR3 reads CSARIPGAKETQYF. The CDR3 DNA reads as TGCAGTGCTAGAATCCCAGGGGCTAAAGAGACCCAGTACTTC.

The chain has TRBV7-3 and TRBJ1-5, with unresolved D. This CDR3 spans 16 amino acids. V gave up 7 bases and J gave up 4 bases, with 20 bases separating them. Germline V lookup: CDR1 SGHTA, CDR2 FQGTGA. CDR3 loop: CASKRPTGHPNQPQHF. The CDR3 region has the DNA TGTGCCAGCAAGAGACCAACCGGCCATCCAAATCAGCCCCAGCATTTT.

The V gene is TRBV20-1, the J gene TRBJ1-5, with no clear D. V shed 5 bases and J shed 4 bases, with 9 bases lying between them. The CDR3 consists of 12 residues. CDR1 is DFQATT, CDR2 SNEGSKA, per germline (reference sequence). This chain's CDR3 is CSAPGGNQPQHF. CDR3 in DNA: TGCAGTGCTCCGGGTGGGAATCAGCCCCAGCATTTT.

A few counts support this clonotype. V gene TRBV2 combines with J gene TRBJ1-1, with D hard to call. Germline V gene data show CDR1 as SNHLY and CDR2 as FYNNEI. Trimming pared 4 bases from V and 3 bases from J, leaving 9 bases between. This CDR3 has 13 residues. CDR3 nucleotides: TGTGCCAGCAGTGCCGACACCGACACTGAAGCTTTCTTT. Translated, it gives CASSADTDTEAFF.